The 4 T cell receptor beta chains below come from one sample, sequenced in a study of T cells in Graves' hyperthyroidism and ophthalmopathy. TCR beta CDR3 regions were amplified from RNA. The HTBI primer set was used in a first-round RT-PCR of the TCR CDR3. MiXCR, applied by TCRdb to the multiplex PCR reads, yields one record per CDR3 protein. This repertoire shows around 600,000 distinct CDR3 sequences, around 15% found once; its top ten account for less than 3.5%. Sequencing was performed on blood. These receptors were collected from a woman between 35 and 50 years old with Graves' ophthalmopathy.

The table lists this clonotype with many counts. The chain uses TRBV2 and TRBJ2-1; possible D gene TRBD1, 5 bases. The length of the CDR3 is 13 residues. Germline CDR1 is SNHLY and CDR2 is FYNNEI. V was clipped by 4 bases and J by 6 bases, with 10 bases between them. CDR3 in DNA: TGTGCCAGCAGTGGATGGCAGGGCAATGAGCAGTTCTTC. Translating gives CASSGWQGNEQFF.

The chain carries TRBV28 and TRBJ1-6, with D hard to call. This CDR3 has 15 amino acids. V was cut by 3 bases and J by 5 bases, with 11 bases left in between. Germline V lookup: CDR1 MDHEN, CDR2 SYDVKM. The chain's CDR3 is CASSFISRDNSPLHF. DNA of the CDR3: TGTGCCAGCAGTTTTATATCGAGGGATAATTCACCCCTCCACTTT.

This clonotype was seen only a few times. This rearrangement joins TRBV19 to TRBJ2-2; D not resolved. Trimming took 1 base from V and 5 from J, leaving 5 bases between them. The V gene's germline CDR1 is LNHDA and CDR2 SQIVND (reference sequence). CDR3 size: 13 residues. CDR3 nucleotides: TGTGCCAGTAGTATAGGGTGGACCGGGGAGCTGTTTTTT. Translating it yields CASSIGWTGELFF.

This clonotype was found a few times. J is TRBJ2-4 and V is TRBV20-1, with 9 bases lining up with TRBD1. CDR1 is DFQATT, CDR2 SNEGSKA, per germline (reference sequence). This CDR3 region has 16 residues. With 0 bases clipped from V and 8 bases from J, the junction kept 11 bases outside the gene matches. CDR3 sequence: CSAREETGGHGDIQYF. CDR3 DNA: TGCAGTGCTAGAGAGGAGACAGGGGGTCACGGGGACATTCAGTACTTC.